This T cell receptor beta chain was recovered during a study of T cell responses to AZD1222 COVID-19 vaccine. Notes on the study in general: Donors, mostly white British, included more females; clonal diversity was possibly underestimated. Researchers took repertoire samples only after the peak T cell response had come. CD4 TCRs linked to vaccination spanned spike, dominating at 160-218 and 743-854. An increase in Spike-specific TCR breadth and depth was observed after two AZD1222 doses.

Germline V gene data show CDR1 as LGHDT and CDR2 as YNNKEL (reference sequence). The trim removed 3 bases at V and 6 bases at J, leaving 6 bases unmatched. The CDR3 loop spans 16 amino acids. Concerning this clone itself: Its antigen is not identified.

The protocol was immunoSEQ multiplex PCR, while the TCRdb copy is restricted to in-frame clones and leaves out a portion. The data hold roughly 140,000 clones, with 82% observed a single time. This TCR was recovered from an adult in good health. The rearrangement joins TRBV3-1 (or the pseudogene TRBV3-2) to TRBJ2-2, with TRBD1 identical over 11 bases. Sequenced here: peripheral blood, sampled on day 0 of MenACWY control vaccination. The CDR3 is CASSQAGTGGSGELFF. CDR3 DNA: TGTGCCAGCAGCCAGGCCGGGACAGGGGGTTCCGGGGAGCTGTTTTTT.